These 2 T cell receptor beta chains came from one sample sequenced in a study of cytomegalovirus exposure and HLA in healthy donors (dated by TCRdb to between 2016 and 2019). The protocol used for the library was the immunoSEQ multiplex PCR assay. A mixture of 60 forward primers for TCR Vbeta segments and 13 reverse primers for TCR Jbeta segments was used in the multiplex PCR. What TCRdb holds here is the immuneACCESS table cut down to in-frame rearrangements. Part of the clones is not present; checked against another copy, under half of the missing clones reflect an unresolved V gene, and the others are unexplained. In this sample the table shows 55,000 to 80,000 clones, roughly 87% of which occur a single time. The ten largest clonotypes hold roughly 10% of the sample. Sequenced: PBMCs. The receptor source for this set is a female donor in good health and CMV-seronegative.

This chain uses TRBV5-1 with TRBJ1-1; tentative D call: TRBD1 (5 bases). Germline V gives CDR1 SGHRS, CDR2 YFSETQ. This CDR3 has 13 residues. Trimming removed 4 bases at V and 5 bases at J, with 12 bases between. CDR3 residues: CASSPTGETEAFF. CDR3 DNA: TGCGCCAGCAGCCCAACGGGGGAAACTGAAGCTTTCTTT.

The chain joins TRBV2 to TRBJ2-3, with TRBD1 identical over 11 bases. The germline V gene encodes CDR1 SNHLY and CDR2 FYNNEI. Trimming took 9 bases from V and 3 from J; bases not matched to a gene: 20. CDR3 size: 19 residues. CDR3 amino acids: CASPSTPGQGVMRTDTQYF. As DNA, the CDR3 is TGTGCCAGTCCATCGACGCCGGGACAGGGGGTTATGAGGACAGATACGCAGTATTTT.